This T cell receptor beta chain was observed in a study of blood T cell repertoires in COVID-19. Here immunoSEQ multiplex PCR was the method, and the copy in TCRdb shows in-frame clones only, minus some. The sample has under 75,000 clones, about four fifths seen once; the top ten hold 18%. The sample taken for sequencing was peripheral blood. This clonotype was obtained from a man aged 70-80 years who had recovered from COVID-19.

The CDR3 loop is CASSTAAQETQYF. Here the CDR3 DNA reads TGTGCCAGCAGTACAGCCGCCCAAGAGACCCAGTACTTC. V is TRBV3-1 (or the pseudogene TRBV3-2) and J is TRBJ2-5; D is ambiguous. Germline CDR1 is LGHDT and CDR2 is YNNKEL (reference sequence). The CDR3 consists of 13 residues. V lost 6 bases, J lost 1 base, and 9 bases lay in between.